This T cell receptor (beta chain) came from a study of patients and donors after allogeneic stem cell transplantation. CDR1 is MNHEY and CDR2 is SVGEGT in the germline V gene. The CDR3 has 15 residues. The germline V and J ends were trimmed by 4 bases and 1 base, with 10 bases remaining between them. TCRdb re-called the RT-PCR reads with MiXCR, one entry per CDR3 protein. The table shows some 880,000 distinct CDR3 sequences, with 15% to 20% occurring only once. The TCR originated in a human donor who was either an allogeneic HSCT recipient or a stem cell or donor lymphocyte infusion donor (not recorded which). It is not recorded whose cells these are; they may come from a transplant donor. Sample: blood, either unsorted or a sorted T cell fraction (not recorded which). The chain uses TRBV6-2 or TRBV6-3 and TRBJ2-2; no reliable D call. The CDR3 sequence is CASSFTAKNTGELFF. CDR3 bases: TGTGCCAGCAGTTTTACGGCAAAGAACACCGGGGAGCTGTTTTTT.